This T cell receptor beta chain comes out of a study of monozygotic twins with inflammatory bowel disease. Germline values: CDR1 MDHEN, CDR2 SYDVKM. The CDR3 contains 15 residues. TCRdb reprocessed the 5' RACE reads, with one entry per CDR3 protein and no DNA. The sample totals around 380,000 distinct CDR3 sequences; its top ten clones hold around 2.3%. Sequences were obtained from blood. The chain is built from TRBV28 and TRBJ2-2. The receptor's source is a human donor with ulcerative colitis or Crohn's disease, or a healthy co-twin of an affected twin (not recorded which). CDR3 protein: CASSLGRIFTGELFF.